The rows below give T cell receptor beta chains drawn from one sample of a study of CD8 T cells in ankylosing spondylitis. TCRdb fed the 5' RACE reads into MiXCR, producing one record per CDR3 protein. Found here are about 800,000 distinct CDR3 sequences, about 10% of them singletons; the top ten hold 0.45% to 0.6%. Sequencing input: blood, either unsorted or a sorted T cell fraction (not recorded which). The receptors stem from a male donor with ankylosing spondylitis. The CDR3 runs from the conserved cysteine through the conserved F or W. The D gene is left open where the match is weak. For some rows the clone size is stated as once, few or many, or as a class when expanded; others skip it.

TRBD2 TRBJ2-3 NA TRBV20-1 TGCAGTGCTAGCACTAGCGGGGGGGTAGATACGCAGTATTTT CSASTSGGVDTQYF
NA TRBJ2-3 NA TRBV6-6 TGTGCCAGCACAGGAGTTAGCACAGATACGCAGTATTTT CASTGVSTDTQYF
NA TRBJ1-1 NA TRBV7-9 TGTGCCAGCAGCTTATCGTCGATGCTCCATGCGGCTTTCTTT CASSLSSMLHAAFF
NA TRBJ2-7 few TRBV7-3 TGTGCCAGCAGCTTTTCTAACAGTTACGAGCAGTACTTC CASSFSNSYEQYF
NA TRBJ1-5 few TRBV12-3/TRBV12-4 TGTGCCAGCAGTTTTTCAATCCGGGACCATCAGCCCCAGCATTTT CASSFSIRDHQPQHF
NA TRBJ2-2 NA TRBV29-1 TGCAGCGTTGACAACTCAACGAACACCGGGGAGCTGTTTTTT CSVDNSTNTGELFF
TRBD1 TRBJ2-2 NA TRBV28 TGTGCCAGCCGGACAGGCCTGCGGACCGGGGAGCTGTTTTTT CASRTGLRTGELFF
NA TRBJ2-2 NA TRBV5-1 TGCGCCAGCAGCTCCGCAGGGGTGGGCACCGGGGAGCTGTTTTTT CASSSAGVGTGELFF
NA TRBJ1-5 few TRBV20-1 TGCTGTGCTAACGCTAGGGTCAGCCCCAATCAGCCCCAGCATTTT CCANARVSPNQPQHF
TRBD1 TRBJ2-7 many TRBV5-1 TGCGCCAGCAGCCAGGGGGACAGGGGGAGATGGCAGTACTTC CASSQGDRGRWQYF
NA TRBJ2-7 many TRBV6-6 TGTGCAACCTACCAGGGATACGAGCAGTACTTC CATYQGYEQYF
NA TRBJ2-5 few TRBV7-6 TGTGCCAGCAGCCAAGGGATCTCCCAAGAGACCCAGTACTTC CASSQGISQETQYF
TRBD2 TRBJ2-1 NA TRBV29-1 TGCAGCGTCGTTTCTAGCGGGGTTTCCTACAATGAGCAGTTCTTC CSVVSSGVSYNEQFF
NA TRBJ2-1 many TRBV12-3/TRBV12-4 TGTGCCAGCACGCTCAGAAGCGTGGGGTGGAGGAATGAGCAGTTCTTC CASTLRSVGWRNEQFF
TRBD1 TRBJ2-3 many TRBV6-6 TGTGCCAGCAGGAGACAGGGAACAGATACGCAGTATTTT CASRRQGTDTQYF
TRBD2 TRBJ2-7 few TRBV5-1 TGCGCCAGCGGCGATGGGCTAGCGGGTTACGAGCAGTACTTC CASGDGLAGYEQYF
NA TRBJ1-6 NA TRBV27 TGTGCCAGCAGTTTCTCTTCTCTAAGACAGGCGTCCTATAATTCACCCCTCCACTTT CASSFSSLRQASYNSPLHF
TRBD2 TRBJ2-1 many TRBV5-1 TGCGCCAGCAGCATTGGTAGGACTAGCGGATACAATGAGCAGTTCTTC CASSIGRTSGYNEQFF
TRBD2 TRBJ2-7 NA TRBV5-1 TGCGCCAGCACCCCGGGCGGGAGTGACGCCTACGAGCAGTACTTC CASTPGGSDAYEQYF
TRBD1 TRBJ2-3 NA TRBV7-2 TGTGCCAGCAGCTTAGGCAGGGGGTTAGCAGATACGCAGTATTTT CASSLGRGLADTQYF
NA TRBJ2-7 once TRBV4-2 TGTGCCAGCAGCCGCGGGCTCTTCTACGAGCAGTACTTC CASSRGLFYEQYF
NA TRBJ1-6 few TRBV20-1 TGCAGTGCTCTTTTCGGATTACCACCCCTCCACTTT CSALFGLPPLHF
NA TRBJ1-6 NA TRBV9 TGTGCCAGCAGCGTAGGTTATTATAATTCACCCCTCCACTTT CASSVGYYNSPLHF
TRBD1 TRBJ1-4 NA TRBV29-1 TGCAGCGTCGTTAGGACAGGGGGTGATGAAAAACTGTTTTTT CSVVRTGGDEKLFF
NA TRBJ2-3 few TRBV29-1 TGCAGCGTTGGGCGGGGTAGGGATACGCAGTATTTT CSVGRGRDTQYF
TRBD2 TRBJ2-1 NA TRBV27 TGTGCCAGCAGTTTCGGGAGGGAATTGTACAATGAGCAGTTCTTC CASSFGRELYNEQFF
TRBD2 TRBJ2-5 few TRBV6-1 TGTGCCAGCAGCCCCCGTCAACTAGCGGGAGGAGGAGAGACCCAGTACTTC CASSPRQLAGGGETQYF
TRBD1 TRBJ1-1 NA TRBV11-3 TGTGCCAGCAGCTCGACCTTCCAGGGGGGGGACACTGAAGCTTTCTTT CASSSTFQGGDTEAFF
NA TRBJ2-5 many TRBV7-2 TGTGCCAGCAGCTTAAATTCGTACCAAGAGACCCAGTACTTC CASSLNSYQETQYF
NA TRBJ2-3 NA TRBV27 TGTGCCAGCAGTCCCCGACGGCCTCGGTTGTCAGATACGCAGTATTTT CASSPRRPRLSDTQYF